Following are 5 T cell receptor beta chains from one sample sequenced in a study of spatial heterogeneity in lung cancer. From the 5' RACE reads, TCRdb called clonotypes with MiXCR, one entry per CDR3 protein. This table holds around 50,000 distinct CDR3 sequences, about 7.4% found once. Time point described: sample taken at primary tumor resection. Unsorted samples of tumor, nontumor lung or frozen PBMC had their whole RNA sequenced. The source material was PBMCs, sampled at surgery. These receptors were taken from a female donor with early-stage non-small cell lung cancer.

This clonotype was recorded once. This chain joins TRBV7-2 and TRBJ2-3; D uncertain. The CDR3 contains 14 residues. Trimming pared 1 base from V and 1 base from J, leaving 6 bases between. Germline CDR1 is SGHTA and CDR2 is FQGNSA. CDR3 amino acids: CASSLGSGTDTQYF. DNA for the CDR3: TGTGCCAGCAGCTTAGGGAGCGGCACAGATACGCAGTATTTT. The full variable domain, in which reference TRBV7-2 and TRBJ2-3 provide the parts outside the CDR3, is GAGVSQSPSNKVTEKGKDVELRCDPISGHTALYWYRQSLGQGLEFLIYFQGNSAPDKSGLPSDRFSAERTGGSVSTLTIQRTQQEDSAVYLCASSLGSGTDTQYFGPGTRLTVL.

This clonotype appeared a few times. As DNA, the CDR3 is TGTGCCAGCAGTAACCAACCGAACAGGGGCACTGAAGCTTTCTTT. Translation: CASSNQPNRGTEAFF. The chain joins TRBV6-2 or TRBV6-3 to TRBJ1-1; 7 bases align to TRBD1. The CDR3 contains 15 residues. Germline V gene lookup returns CDR1 MNHEY and CDR2 SVGEGT. V shed 5 bases and J 4 bases; nucleotides not matched to a gene: 10.

This clonotype appeared many times. The chain recombines TRBV15 with TRBJ2-3; D might be TRBD1 (7 bases). There are 17 residues in the CDR3. CDR1 is LNHNV and CDR2 is YYDKDF in the germline V gene (reference sequence). The ends were cut back, 0 bases at V and 5 bases at J, with 18 bases in the middle. CDR3 in DNA: TGTGCCACCAGCAGAGATCTGGCAGGGGGAGGTGGAGATACGCAGTATTTT. Protein: CATSRDLAGGGGDTQYF.

This clonotype was recorded a few times. The gene calls are TRBV7-3 and TRBJ2-1; TRBD2 matches at 10 bases. CDR3 length: 16 amino acids. Germline trimming cut 0 bases from V and 9 bases from J; bases unmatched to any gene: 8. The germline CDR1 and CDR2 sequences are SGHTA and FQGTGA. The CDR3 protein is CASSLTFSGGAGEQFF. The CDR3 DNA reads as TGTGCCAGCAGCTTAACGTTCAGCGGGGGGGCAGGTGAGCAGTTCTTC. Full variable domain (remainder filled in from reference TRBV7-3 and TRBJ2-1): GAGVSQTPSNKVTEKGKYVELRCDPISGHTALYWYRQSLGQGPEFLIYFQGTGAADDSGLPNDRFFAVRPEGSVSTLKIQRTERGDSAVYLCASSLTFSGGAGEQFFGPGTRLTVL.

Ten or more counts support this clonotype. The chain joins TRBV6-6 to TRBJ1-2; 9 nucleotides align to TRBD1. The CDR3 has 13 residues. From germline, CDR1 is MNHNY and CDR2 SVGAGI (reference sequence). The V segment lost 7 bases and the J segment 7 bases; nucleotides outside the gene matches: 7. In nucleotides, the CDR3 is TGTGCCAGCACTCCGGACAGGGGTAGTGGCTACACCTTC. Protein product: CASTPDRGSGYTF.